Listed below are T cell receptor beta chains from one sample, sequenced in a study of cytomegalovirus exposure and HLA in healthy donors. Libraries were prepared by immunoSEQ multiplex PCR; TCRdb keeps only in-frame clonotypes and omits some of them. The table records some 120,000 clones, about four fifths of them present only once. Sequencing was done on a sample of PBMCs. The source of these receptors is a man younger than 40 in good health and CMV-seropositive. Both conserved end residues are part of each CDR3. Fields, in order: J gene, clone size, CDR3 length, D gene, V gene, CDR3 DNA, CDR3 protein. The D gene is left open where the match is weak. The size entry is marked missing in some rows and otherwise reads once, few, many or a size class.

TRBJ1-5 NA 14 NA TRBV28 TGTGCCAGCAGTCCTGGGGGACACAATCAGCCCCAGCATTTT CASSPGGHNQPQHF
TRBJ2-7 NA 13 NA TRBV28 TGTGCCAGCAGTCGTTCAGACTCCTACGAGCAGTACTTC CASSRSDSYEQYF
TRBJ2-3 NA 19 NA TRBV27 TGTGCCAGCAGTTTATCCCCGACGCAGGGGTGGGGGGGGACAGATACGCAGTATTTT CASSLSPTQGWGGTDTQYF
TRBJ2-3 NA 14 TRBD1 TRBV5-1 TGCGCCAGCAGCTTGGTGACAGGGGAGAATACGCAGTATTTT CASSLVTGENTQYF
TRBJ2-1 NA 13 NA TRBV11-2 TGTGCCAGCAGCTCCCTCTCCTACAATGAGCAGTTCTTC CASSSLSYNEQFF
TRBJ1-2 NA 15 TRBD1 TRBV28 TGTGCCAGCACCTTACCGGGACAGGGGGACTATGGCTACACCTTC CASTLPGQGDYGYTF
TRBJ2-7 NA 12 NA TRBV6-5 TGTGCCAGCAGTTACGCGGGTCTCGAGCAGTACTTC CASSYAGLEQYF
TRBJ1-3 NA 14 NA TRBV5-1 TGCGCCAGCAGCTCGACAGTACACGGAAACACCATATATTTT CASSSTVHGNTIYF
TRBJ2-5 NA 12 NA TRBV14 TGTGCCAGCAGCCATTATTTGGAGACCCAGTACTTC CASSHYLETQYF
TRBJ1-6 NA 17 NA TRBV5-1 TGCGCCAGCAGCTTGGGGGACGGGAGCTCCTATAATTCACCCCTCCACTTT CASSLGDGSSYNSPLHF
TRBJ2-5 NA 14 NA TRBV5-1 TGCGCCAGCAGCTTAATCGAGGGCGAAGAGACCCAGTACTTC CASSLIEGEETQYF
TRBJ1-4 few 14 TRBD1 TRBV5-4 TGTGCCAGCAGCTGGACAGGGCAGGTTGAAAAACTGTTTTTT CASSWTGQVEKLFF
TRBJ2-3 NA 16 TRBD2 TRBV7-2 TGTGCCAGCAGCTTAGATAGCGGGGCCCACACAGATACGCAGTATTTT CASSLDSGAHTDTQYF
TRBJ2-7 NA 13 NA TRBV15 TGTGCCACCAGCAGAGTCTCGGGATACGAGCAGTACTTC CATSRVSGYEQYF
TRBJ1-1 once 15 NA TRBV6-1 TGTGCCAGCAGTGTGGGGCACAGGCCGAACACTGAAGCTTTCTTT CASSVGHRPNTEAFF